The 9 T cell receptor beta chains presented below share a single source sample, sequenced in a study of T cell responses to AZD1222 COVID-19 vaccine. Produced via immunoSEQ multiplex PCR; TCRdb's table is partial and in-frame only. The sample holds 55,000 to 65,000 clones; about 85% are singletons and the top ten take roughly a fifth. Material: peripheral blood, obtained on day 0 of AZD1222 vaccination. These TCRs come from an adult in good health.

The chain employs TRBV6-4 and TRBJ1-2; TRBD1 aligns across 7 bases. J was trimmed by 3 bases and V by 6 bases; bases with no gene match: 10. Germline V gene sequence: CDR1 MRHNA, CDR2 SNTAGT. The CDR3 totals 15 residues. CDR3 DNA: TGTGCCAGCAGCCCGAGAGGACAGGCTGACTATGGCTACACCTTC. It specifies CASSPRGQADYGYTF.

The chain combines TRBV5-5 with TRBJ1-1; D gene ambiguous. The CDR3 runs 11 residues. Trimming cost V 4 bases and J 10 bases, with 11 bases left between them. Germline values: CDR1 SGHKS, CDR2 YYEKEE (reference sequence). The CDR3 region has the DNA TGTGCCAGCAGCCCAGAGGTAGGAGCTTTCTTT. Protein sequence: CASSPEVGAFF.

This clone was observed once. This sequence joins TRBV5-4 and TRBJ1-2; 7 bases are shared with TRBD1. Losses at the gene ends were 5 bases for V and 5 bases for J; bases not matched to a gene: 9. Germline V gene data show CDR1 as SGHNT and CDR2 as YYREEE (reference sequence). The CDR3 length is 14 residues. The DNA for the CDR3 is TGTGCCAGCAGGGACAGGACGGAAGGGTATGGCTACACCTTC. Amino acids: CASRDRTEGYGYTF.

The chain carries TRBV5-4 and TRBJ1-3, with D unclear. The CDR3 runs 15 residues. Germline V CDR1 and CDR2: SGHNT, YYREEE (reference sequence). Trimming stripped 4 bases from V and 0 bases from J, with 11 bases between. CDR3 protein: CASSIGRNSGNTIYF. The CDR3 DNA sequence: TGTGCCAGCAGCATCGGACGGAACTCTGGAAACACCATATATTTT.

The chain has TRBV9 and TRBJ2-3; unclear D gene. Trimming cost V 3 bases and J 4 bases, with 12 bases left between them. Germline loops: CDR1 SGDLS, CDR2 YYNGEE. The CDR3 totals 14 residues. Here the CDR3 reads CASSAQSRSDTQYF. For the CDR3, the DNA is TGTGCCAGCAGCGCTCAATCGAGGTCAGATACGCAGTATTTT.

The chain employs TRBV19 and TRBJ1-2, with 7 nucleotides matching TRBD1. This CDR3 has 13 residues. The J segment lost 8 bases and the V segment lost 2 bases, leaving 5 bases of the junction unmatched. CDR1 is LNHDA, CDR2 SQIVND, per germline (reference sequence). The CDR3 loop is CASSISGGFGYTF. The CDR3 DNA follows: TGTGCCAGTAGTATATCAGGGGGTTTCGGCTACACCTTC.

This clone was observed once. This sequence joins TRBV6-5 and TRBJ1-6; D gene uncertain. V lost 10 bases to trimming and J lost 7 bases, with 14 bases between them. CDR1 MNHEY and CDR2 SVGAGI come from the germline V gene. The CDR3 spans 13 residues. CDR3: CANSGSLNSPLHF. The CDR3 coding sequence is TGTGCCAACTCGGGCAGTTTGAATTCACCCCTCCACTTT.

DNA for the CDR3: TGTGCCAGCAGCCTGCGGGACGGGAGCTCCTACGAGCAGTACTTC. Protein sequence: CASSLRDGSSYEQYF. The chain combines TRBV7-6 with TRBJ2-7; TRBD2 might be the D (6 bases). V lost 5 bases to trimming and J lost 0 bases, with 14 bases between them. Germline V gene lookup returns CDR1 SGHVS and CDR2 FNYEAQ. The CDR3 has 15 residues.

This rearrangement joins TRBV28 to TRBJ1-5, with D possibly TRBD1 on 5 matching bases. Trimming pared 10 bases from V and 11 bases from J, leaving 18 bases between. Germline CDR1 reads MDHEN; CDR2 reads SYDVKM. This CDR3 contains 12 residues. This CDR3 is CATEGPNVAQHF. The CDR3 DNA sequence: TGTGCCACCGAGGGACCAAATGTCGCCCAGCATTTT.